This T cell receptor beta chain was sequenced during a study of blood T cell repertoires in COVID-19. At the level of the study: Donors in the United States, Italy and Spain gave samples during acute or convalescent COVID-19. PBMCs, B-cell-depleted T cells, or T cells were the source of the cDNA or gDNA that made up the material.

The Seattle patients joined while their infection was active and were tracked longitudinally afterward. In the study's own analysis: Estimation of nucleated cell counts relied on the amplification of reference gene primers. Method: immunoSEQ multiplex PCR; TCRdb's copy keeps in-frame clones and lacks some. Clone size and the V and J calls come from that table; the DNA yielded D and trimming. Of about 300,000 clones in the sample, approximately 88% are singletons; the top ten hold roughly 1.5%. This clonotype was sampled from a human donor with COVID-19, enrolled during active disease. The donor label of this sample is uncertain. Sequencing was carried out using peripheral blood.

In nucleotides, the CDR3 is TGTGCCAGCAGAGACAGGGTGTCTTCCACAGATACGCAGTATTTT. Residues: CASRDRVSSTDTQYF. The chain employs TRBV2 and TRBJ2-3; TRBD1 agrees at 7 bases. Germline CDR1 SNHLY, CDR2 FYNNEI. The trim removed 6 bases at V and 2 bases at J, leaving 8 bases unmatched. The CDR3 consists of 15 residues.